This TCR beta chain was observed in a study of blood T cell repertoires in COVID-19. Study details: Acute and convalescent COVID-19 specimens originated in the United States, Italy and Spain. PBMCs, B-cell-depleted T cells, or T cells were the source of the cDNA or gDNA that made up the material.

Germline loops: CDR1 SNHLY, CDR2 FYNNEI. The CDR3 is made up of 16 amino acids. Deletions cut 6 bases from V and 0 bases from J, with 17 bases between. Seattle participants joined during active infection and were tracked over time. The data were produced by immunoSEQ multiplex PCR, yet TCRdb's version contains in-frame clones alone and is incomplete. The profile covers some 290,000 clones, with about nine tenths appearing a single time and around 11% taken by the ten largest. This receptor was obtained from a woman in her twenties or thirties with COVID-19, enrolled during active disease. The chain couples TRBV2 to TRBJ1-2; D unresolved. Source material: peripheral blood. The CDR3 sequence: CASSPPLGQTNYGYTF. CDR3 in DNA: TGTGCCAGCAGCCCCCCCCTAGGTCAGACTAACTATGGCTACACCTTC.